These T cell receptor beta chains were read from a single sample in a study of pediatric ulcerative colitis. TCRdb's table, derived via immunoSEQ multiplex PCR, lists solely in-frame clones and lacks some. The top ten hold around 23% of the sample, which has 30,000 to 45,000 clones, roughly 83% seen once. The sample was blood. These receptor sequences come from a girl aged 5 to 17 with moderate ulcerative colitis. CDR3s include the opening cysteine and the closing phenylalanine or tryptophan. The order of the fields is D gene, V gene, CDR3 length, J gene, clone size, CDR3 DNA, CDR3 protein. A D gene is named only where the DNA matches it firmly. Clone size is not always given. Where it is, it says once, few, many or a class for expanded clones.

-,TRBV5-1,13,TRBJ1-2,-,TGCGCCAGCAGCTTGAATGAAGGAAAGGGCTACACCTTC,CASSLNEGKGYTF
-,TRBV7-9,15,TRBJ1-2,-,TGTGCCATCAGCTTTCCCTGGACAGACAACTATGGCTACACCTTC,CAISFPWTDNYGYTF
-,TRBV11-2,16,TRBJ1-1,-,TGTGCCAGCAGCTTAATCTCGACATTAACTTCCACTGAAGCTTTCTTT,CASSLISTLTSTEAFF
-,TRBV15,14,TRBJ2-7,-,TGTGCCACCAGCAGTTCCGGGACGACGGGGGAGCAGTACTTC,CATSSSGTTGEQYF
-,TRBV10-1,10,TRBJ2-1,-,TGCGCCAGCAAGCACAATGAGCAGTTCTTC,CASKHNEQFF
TRBD1,TRBV7-9,16,TRBJ2-3,-,TGTGCCAGCAGCTCCGTTACAGGGGTCGGCACAGATACGCAGTATTTT,CASSSVTGVGTDTQYF
-,TRBV19,16,TRBJ1-5,-,TGTGCCAGTAAAAGCTCAGGGGTGCAGGGCAATCAGCCCCAGCATTTT,CASKSSGVQGNQPQHF
-,TRBV28,16,TRBJ2-2,once,TGTGCCAGCAGTCCCACCCGTGGGACAACGACCGGGGAGCTGTTTTTT,CASSPTRGTTTGELFF
-,TRBV5-1,13,TRBJ1-1,few,TGCGCCAGCAGCTTGGAACTGAACACTGAAGCTTTCTTT,CASSLELNTEAFF
TRBD2,TRBV5-1,19,TRBJ2-2,-,TGCGCCAGCAGCATGCACCCGGGACTAGCGGGGGAGTGGACCGGGGAGCTGTTTTTT,CASSMHPGLAGEWTGELFF
TRBD1,TRBV4-3,14,TRBJ1-1,-,TGCGCCAGCAGCCAGCATCAGGGGGAGACTGAAGCTTTCTTT,CASSQHQGETEAFF
TRBD1,TRBV4-3,17,TRBJ2-3,-,TGCGCCAGCAGCCAAGATGGACAGGGTATCAGGACAGATACGCAGTATTTT,CASSQDGQGIRTDTQYF
-,TRBV6-5,14,TRBJ1-3,-,TGTGCCAGCAGTTTCCAACGCTCTGGAAACACCATATATTTT,CASSFQRSGNTIYF
-,TRBV5-1,14,TRBJ1-4,-,TGCGCCAGCAAATCGACGGGGTTGGGTGAAAAACTGTTTTTT,CASKSTGLGEKLFF
TRBD1,TRBV5-6,14,TRBJ1-2,-,TGTGCCAGCAGCCCGGGACAGGAAAACTATGGCTACACCTTC,CASSPGQENYGYTF
TRBD1,TRBV7-9,15,TRBJ1-5,-,TGTGCCAGCAGCCTGGGACAGCAAAACGATCAGCCCCAGCATTTT,CASSLGQQNDQPQHF
TRBD1,TRBV5-1,14,TRBJ1-6,-,TGCGCCAGCAGCGCCAGGGGGGATAATTCACCCCTCCACTTT,CASSARGDNSPLHF
-,TRBV6-5,15,TRBJ1-1,-,TGTGCCAGCAGTTCGTCTTCAGGGTCCGGAACTGAAGCTTTCTTT,CASSSSSGSGTEAFF
-,TRBV9,14,TRBJ1-1,-,TGTGCCAGCAGCGTAGGGGACGTGAACACTGAAGCTTTCTTT,CASSVGDVNTEAFF
-,TRBV5-1,15,TRBJ1-1,-,TGCGCCAGCAGCTTGAAACAGGGCTTGAACACTGAAGCTTTCTTT,CASSLKQGLNTEAFF
-,TRBV30,10,TRBJ1-1,-,TGTGCCTGGAGTGTACTGGAAGCTTTCTTT,CAWSVLEAFF
-,TRBV4-1,13,TRBJ2-3,-,TGCGCCAGCAGCCAGGGGGCGAAGGATACGCAGTATTTT,CASSQGAKDTQYF
TRBD2,TRBV2,18,TRBJ2-1,-,TGTGCCAGCAGCGTAACTAGCGGGACAACCCAAAACTACAATGAGCAGTTCTTC,CASSVTSGTTQNYNEQFF
-,TRBV6-1,15,TRBJ2-7,-,TGTGCCAGCAGCGCATATGATCATCTCTCCTACGAGCAGTACTTC,CASSAYDHLSYEQYF
-,TRBV27,16,TRBJ1-1,-,TGTGCCAGCAGTTTTATCGTCGGGGCCCAGGAGACTGAAGCTTTCTTT,CASSFIVGAQETEAFF
-,TRBV19,13,TRBJ2-7,-,TGTGCCAGTAGTATAGATCAGAACTACGAGCAGTACTTC,CASSIDQNYEQYF
TRBD1,TRBV7-2,13,TRBJ2-7,-,TGTGCCAGCAGCTCCGGGACAGGGTACGAGCAGTACTTC,CASSSGTGYEQYF
-,TRBV28,16,TRBJ2-1,-,TGTGCCACCCTCTCGTGGGCCGGGAACGGGGGGCATGAGCAGTTCTTC,CATLSWAGNGGHEQFF
TRBD2,TRBV11-2,16,TRBJ2-7,once,TGTGCCAGCAGCCTAGCCGGGACTATCGCATCCTACGAGCAGTACTTC,CASSLAGTIASYEQYF
-,TRBV27,14,TRBJ2-7,-,TGTGCCAGCAGTTACGGGACTGGCTACTACGAGCAGTACTTC,CASSYGTGYYEQYF
TRBD1,TRBV30,15,TRBJ1-4,-,TGTGCCTGGAGTGCCCCCAAAGGGGGCGTTGAAAAACTGTTTTTT,CAWSAPKGGVEKLFF
TRBD2,TRBV7-2,16,TRBJ2-1,few,TGTGCCAGCAGCTTGGGCACTAGCGGGGGGTACAATGAGCAGTTCTTC,CASSLGTSGGYNEQFF
-,TRBV6-5,14,TRBJ2-7,-,TGTGCCAGCAAGTTGCTAGGTAACTCCTACGAGCAGTACTTC,CASKLLGNSYEQYF
-,TRBV21-1,12,TRBJ1-4,-,TGTGCCAGCGGGACAGGGGATGAAAAACTGTTTTTT,CASGTGDEKLFF
TRBD1,TRBV5-1,15,TRBJ2-7,-,TGCGCCAGCAGCTTGGGACAGGGGGTAGGCCACGAGCAGTACTTC,CASSLGQGVGHEQYF
-,TRBV28,15,TRBJ1-1,-,TGTGCCAGCAGTCCAACAGGGCCCCTGTACACTGAAGCTTTCTTT,CASSPTGPLYTEAFF
-,TRBV9,14,TRBJ1-5,medium-sized,TGTGCCAGCAGCGTAGGGGACGGGGATCAGCCCCAGCATTTT,CASSVGDGDQPQHF
-,TRBV4-3,16,TRBJ1-1,-,TGCGCCAGCAGCCAAGTGTATCAGGTGAAGAACACTGAAGCTTTCTTT,CASSQVYQVKNTEAFF
TRBD1,TRBV28,15,TRBJ2-7,-,TGTGCCAGCAGTCGGGGACAGCTTGGGTCCTACGAGCAGTACTTC,CASSRGQLGSYEQYF
-,TRBV10-3,14,TRBJ2-5,-,TGTGCCATCAGCCAGAGGACAGAACAAGAGACCCAGTACTTC,CAISQRTEQETQYF
-,TRBV5-1,14,TRBJ1-1,-,TGCGCCAGCAGCTTACCAGGGGCGCCCTCTGAAGCTTTCTTT,CASSLPGAPSEAFF
-,TRBV7-8,13,TRBJ1-2,-,TGTGCCAGCAGCTACGGGACACTCGAGGGCTACACCTTC,CASSYGTLEGYTF